This paragraph reports one TCR beta chain. TCRdb's copy holds only in-frame clones and misses some; the assay was immunoSEQ multiplex PCR. The repertoire has tens of thousands of clones, 85% to 90% of them found once; the top ten carry less than 0.8%. Samples of blood were obtained at baseline, on cycle 4 day 1, and on cycle 7 day 1. The CDR3 runs to 12 residues. Germline assignment: CDR1 SEHNR and CDR2 FQNEAQ (reference sequence). V lost 3 bases and J lost 9, with 9 bases in between. This entry belongs to a study of OX40 agonist ivuxolimab in advanced cancers. Across the whole study: Earlier treatment with anti-PD-1, anti-PD-L1 or anti-CTLA-4 was permitted, and approximately 38% had received some.

The chain has TRBV7-9 and TRBJ2-1; D perhaps matches TRBD2 (5 bases). The sequencing used CD4+ or CD8+ T cells sorted from blood, collected in a trial of the OX40 agonist ivuxolimab. The clonotype was recovered from an adult with an advanced solid tumor such as melanoma, head and neck, liver or kidney cancer. The CDR3 reads CASSLTGSEQFF. As DNA, the CDR3 is TGTGCCAGCAGCTTGACGGGGAGTGAGCAGTTCTTC. Supplemented by reference TRBV7-9 and TRBJ2-1, the full variable domain reads DTGVSQNPRHKITKRGQNVTFRCDPISEHNRLYWYRQTLGQGPEFLTYFQNEAQLEKSRLLSDRFSAERPKGSFSTLEIQRTEQGDSAMYLCASSLTGSEQFFGPGTRLTVL.